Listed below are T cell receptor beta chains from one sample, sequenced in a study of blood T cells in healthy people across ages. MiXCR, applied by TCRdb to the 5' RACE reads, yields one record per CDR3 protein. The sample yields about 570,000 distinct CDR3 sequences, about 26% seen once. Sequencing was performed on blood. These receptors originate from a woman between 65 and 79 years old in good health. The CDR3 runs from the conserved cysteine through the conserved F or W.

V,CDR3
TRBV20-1,CSARDRLNEQFF
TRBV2,CASSGGTSGAEKFF
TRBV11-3,CASSSRGSYNEQFF
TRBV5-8,CASSWGDSSSYNSPLHF
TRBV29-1,CSVGLAGSPGETQYF
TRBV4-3,CASSQEIRVEEKLFF
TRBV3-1,CASSQDRGRQPQHF
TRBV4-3,CASSHHGYNEKLFF
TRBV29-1,CSVGGIPGQGTDTEAFF
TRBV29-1,CSACRGPETQYF
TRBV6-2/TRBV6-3,CASSYQGFYGYTF
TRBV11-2,CASSLGFRGPNTEAFF
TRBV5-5,CASSLVPVSGANVLTF
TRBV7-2,CASSTGLAVGDTQYF
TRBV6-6,CASSFVRANVLTF
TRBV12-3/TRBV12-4,CASSLGQGLNETLFF